Below are 9 T cell receptor beta chains sequenced from a single sample in a study of neurological immune-mediated disorders. TCRdb used MiXCR to reprocess the 5' RACE reads, holding one entry per CDR3 protein. The table has just over 50,000 distinct CDR3 sequences, 3% to 4% seen once. Sequenced input: PBMCs. The receptors were sampled from a middle-aged man with multiple sclerosis.

This clonotype was counted ten times or more. The rearrangement uses TRBV12-3 or TRBV12-4 and TRBJ1-1, with a tentative D call TRBD1 (6 bases). V was shortened by 6 bases and J by 7 bases, with 21 bases between the two germline ends. This CDR3 contains 15 residues. In nucleotides, the CDR3 is TGTGCCAGCAGCCTAGTTCTTGCCGGGACAAGTGAAGCTTTCTTT. Translation: CASSLVLAGTSEAFF.

This clonotype was counted many times. The V gene is TRBV12-3 or TRBV12-4, the J gene TRBJ1-2; D gene uncertain. CDR3 length: 14 amino acids. V lost 7 bases to trimming and J lost 1 base, with 13 bases between them. The CDR3 spells CASTPGGSNYGYTF. The CDR3 DNA is TGTGCCAGCACTCCCGGAGGTAGTAACTATGGCTACACCTTC.

This clonotype was counted ten times or more. DNA of the CDR3: TGTGCCAGCAGTTACAGCGAGAGGTTCTATGGCTACACCTTC. Amino acid sequence: CASSYSERFYGYTF. This chain links TRBV6-5 with TRBJ1-2; no firm D call. V dropped 2 bases and J dropped 4 bases, with 11 bases sitting between them. The CDR3 consists of 14 residues. Germline values: CDR1 MNHEY, CDR2 SVGAGI.

This clonotype occurred many times. The chain joins TRBV29-1 to TRBJ2-3; tentatively, D is TRBD1 (5 bases). The CDR3 loop spans 13 amino acids. The germline V gene has CDR1 SQVTM and CDR2 ANQGSEA. V lost 4 bases and J 2 bases, leaving 10 bases between the germline ends. CDR3 nucleotides: TGCAGCGTTGTTAGGACAAACACAGATACGCAGTATTTT. Translated, it gives CSVVRTNTDTQYF.

The table lists this clonotype with many counts. The rearrangement joins TRBV28 to TRBJ2-2; D gene uncertain. V was cut by 2 bases and J by 6 bases, with 4 bases left in between. This CDR3 is built from 12 residues. The V gene's germline CDR1 is MDHEN and CDR2 SYDVKM. CDR3 coding DNA: TGTGCCAGCAGTTTAGCTGCCGGGGAGCTGTTTTTT. This translates into CASSLAAGELFF.

This clonotype was observed at least ten times. This sequence joins TRBV7-8 and TRBJ2-1, with D possibly matching TRBD2 (7 bases). The CDR3 consists of 16 residues. V shed 2 bases and J shed 8 bases, with 19 bases lying between them. CDR1 is SGHVS, CDR2 FQNEAQ, per germline. The CDR3 loop is CASSLLSGGASDEQFF. CDR3 DNA sequence: TGTGCCAGCAGCTTACTGTCTGGGGGGGCCTCGGATGAGCAGTTCTTC.

This clonotype was recorded at least ten times. The genes are TRBV6-5 and TRBJ2-1; TRBD1 matches at 10 bases. V lost 6 bases, J lost 6 bases, and 8 bases stayed unmatched. Germline CDR1 reads MNHEY; CDR2 reads SVGAGI. The CDR3 is made up of 15 amino acids. The CDR3 DNA reads TGTGCCAGCAGGGCTGCAAGGACAGGGGGCAATGAGCAGTTCTTC. Translated, it gives CASRAARTGGNEQFF.

This clonotype showed up many times. V and J are TRBV6-1 and TRBJ2-1; D is ambiguous. V was shortened by 7 bases and J by 0 bases, with 7 bases between the two germline ends. CDR1 is MNHNS, CDR2 SASEGT, per germline. This CDR3 has 13 residues. The CDR3 DNA follows: TGTGCCAGCAAAGGCAGCTCCTACAATGAGCAGTTCTTC. Its translation is CASKGSSYNEQFF.

This clonotype was found many times. The V gene is TRBV12-3 or TRBV12-4, the J gene TRBJ1-2; D not certain. V dropped 5 bases and J dropped 2 bases, with 3 bases sitting between them. This CDR3 is 11 amino acids long. The CDR3 is CASSENYGYTF. CDR3 in DNA: TGTGCCAGCAGTGAGAACTATGGCTACACCTTC.